This T cell receptor (beta chain) was observed in a study of OX40 agonist ivuxolimab in advanced cancers. Study-level points and caveats: There was clonal expansion of CD4+ and CD8+ blood T cells by week 6 at 0.1 to 3.0 mg/kg. In CD8+ T cells, expanded clones were on average more numerous than in CD4+.

The assay was immunoSEQ multiplex PCR, and TCRdb's table has in-frame clones only and misses some. The sample shows about 73,000 clones, approximately 90% of them seen only once. Germline-derived CDR1 and CDR2 are LNHDA and SQIVND (reference sequence). The ends were cut back, 5 bases at V and 5 bases at J, with 10 bases in the middle. The CDR3 loop spans 12 amino acids. A word on this clone: Its cognate antigen is unknown.

The source material was CD4+ or CD8+ T cells sorted from blood, sampled in a trial of the OX40 agonist ivuxolimab. The rearrangement joins TRBV19 to TRBJ2-7; D is ambiguous. This sequence was found in an adult with an advanced solid tumor such as melanoma, head and neck, liver or kidney cancer. The CDR3 loop is CASSPKRDEQYF. CDR3 bases: TGTGCCAGTAGTCCTAAACGGGACGAGCAGTACTTC.